This passage covers 30 T cell receptor beta chains from one sample sequenced in a study of neoadjuvant anti-PD-1 for oral cavity cancer (dated by TCRdb to 2020 to 2022). The time point label, read with the paper, signifies: after neoadjuvant nivolumab, at surgical resection. Libraries came from the immunoSEQ multiplex PCR assay. The immuneACCESS repertoire file appears here via TCRdb, limited to in-frame rearrangements. These files lack a portion of the clones; in checked studies, under half of the deficit traces to unresolved V genes, and the cause of the others is not known. Recorded for this sample are 20,000 to 25,000 clones; 25% to 30% of them occurred a single time. The top ten constitute roughly 15% of the sample. The material was tumor tissue, obtained after nivolumab (anti-PD-1) treatment. The receptors were sampled from a person aged 35-79 years with oral cavity squamous cell carcinoma.

This clone turned up a few times. The chain carries TRBV5-4 and TRBJ1-2; D possibly corresponds to TRBD1 (6 bases). V lost 2 bases and J 6 bases, leaving 20 bases between the germline ends. Germline V gives CDR1 SGHNT, CDR2 YYREEE (reference sequence). The CDR3 length is 16 residues. For the CDR3, the DNA is TGTGCCAGCAGCTTTCCGGGGGGCGCATTCAAGCATGGCTACACCTTC. This translates into CASSFPGGAFKHGYTF. Drawing the rest from reference TRBV5-4 and TRBJ1-2, the complete variable domain is ETGVTQSPTHLIKTRGQQVTLRCSSQSGHNTVSWYQQALGQGPQFIFQYYREEENGRGNFPPRFSGLQFPNYSSELNVNALELDDSALYLCASSFPGGAFKHGYTFGSGTRLTVV.

This chain uses TRBV18 with TRBJ1-1; no clear D gene. The V gene's germline CDR1 is KGHSH and CDR2 LQKENI. There are 14 residues in the CDR3. With 8 bases removed from V and 4 bases from J, the gap between germline ends came to 17 bases. The CDR3 here is CASVSSGSGTEAFF. CDR3 coding DNA: TGTGCCAGCGTCTCCTCTGGGTCGGGCACTGAAGCTTTCTTT.

The CDR3 protein is CASSGKQVGPDEQYF. The CDR3 DNA is TGTGCCAGCAGCGGGAAACAGGTGGGACCGGACGAGCAGTACTTC. The chain has TRBV5-5 and TRBJ2-7, with D possibly being TRBD1 or TRBD2 (5 bases each). This CDR3 is built from 15 residues. Trimming took 4 bases from V and 5 from J, leaving 19 bases between them. In germline, CDR1 is SGHKS, CDR2 YYEKEE (reference sequence).

This clone was counted at least ten times. J is TRBJ2-7 and V is TRBV5-1; TRBD2 is a possible D gene (6 bases). The CDR3 extends over 15 amino acids. Germline V gene lookup returns CDR1 SGHRS and CDR2 YFSETQ. V lost 0 bases, J lost 0 bases, and 10 bases lay in between. For the CDR3, the DNA is TGCGCCAGCAGCTTGGAACCCGGGAGCTCCTACGAGCAGTACTTC. Translated: CASSLEPGSSYEQYF.

The table lists this clone with a few counts. This sequence joins TRBV5-1 and TRBJ2-7; D may match TRBD1 or TRBD2 (6 bases each). V lost 4 bases and J 6 bases, leaving 23 bases between the germline ends. CDR3 size: 16 residues. From germline, CDR1 is SGHRS and CDR2 YFSETQ. CDR3 loop: CASSPRGAGLPGEQYF. The CDR3 region has the DNA TGCGCCAGCAGCCCTAGGGGGGCGGGGCTGCCGGGCGAGCAGTACTTC.

This clone was counted ten times or more. The gene calls are TRBV20-1 and TRBJ1-4; D is ambiguous. Trimming removed 3 bases at V and 6 bases at J, with 5 bases between. Germline CDR1 DFQATT, CDR2 SNEGSKA (reference sequence). This CDR3 has 11 residues. The CDR3 DNA reads as TGCAGTGCTAGCCTCCATGAAAAACTGTTTTTT. Encoded protein: CSASLHEKLFF.

This clone was detected ten times or more. This chain links TRBV9 with TRBJ2-1, with D perhaps assigned TRBD1 or TRBD2 (5 bases each). The CDR3 sequence is 15 residues long. Germline CDR1 SGDLS, CDR2 YYNGEE. V lost 4 bases to trimming and J lost 6 bases, with 17 bases between them. The CDR3 nucleotides are TGTGCCAGCAGCCCCGCGGGTTGGGACGCCAATGAGCAGTTCTTC. It yields the protein CASSPAGWDANEQFF.

Ten or more counts support this clone. This chain joins TRBV28 and TRBJ1-2, with D maybe TRBD1 (6 bases). CDR1 is MDHEN and CDR2 is SYDVKM in the germline V gene. CDR3 length: 13 residues. Trimming shortened V by 2 bases and J by 3 bases, and 7 bases separated the two germline ends. DNA of the CDR3: TGTGCCAGCAGTTTAAGGGGGTACTATGGCTACACCTTC. It is translated as CASSLRGYYGYTF.

The chain carries TRBV9 and TRBJ1-2; the D is unclear. V lost 0 bases and J 4 bases, leaving 13 bases between the germline ends. The CDR3 extends over 15 amino acids. CDR1 is SGDLS, CDR2 YYNGEE, per germline. The CDR3 region has the DNA TGTGCCAGCAGCGTAGGGGCCGCAACTCTCTATGGCTACACCTTC. It codes for CASSVGAATLYGYTF.

This clone has just a few counts. This sequence joins TRBV4-2 and TRBJ1-5; TRBD1 agrees at 7 bases. The CDR3 covers 15 residues. J lost 6 bases, V lost 4 bases, and 9 bases had no gene match. CDR1 is LGHNA, CDR2 YNFKEQ, per germline. The CDR3 DNA is TGTGCCAGCAGCCGAGAAGACAGGGCTGGTCAGCCCCAGCATTTT. The encoded protein is CASSREDRAGQPQHF.

In this sample, this clone turned up a few times. The rearrangement uses TRBV30 and TRBJ2-1; 8 bases align to TRBD1. The CDR3 contains 12 residues. Germline V gene lookup returns CDR1 GTSNPN and CDR2 SVGIG (reference sequence). V was pared by 1 base and J by 13 bases, with 6 bases of the junction left unmatched. CDR3 sequence: CAWSEQGADQFF. CDR3 bases: TGTGCCTGGAGTGAGCAGGGGGCGGATCAGTTCTTC.

The gene calls are TRBV7-3 and TRBJ2-3; D uncertain. Trimming took off 1 base at V and 1 base at J, with 9 bases between the two ends. Germline V gives CDR1 SGHTA, CDR2 FQGTGA. The CDR3 has 15 residues. The CDR3 region has the DNA TGTGCCAGCAGCTTAAGGGGTTGGGGCACAGATACGCAGTATTTT. Protein sequence: CASSLRGWGTDTQYF.

V gene TRBV15 combines with J gene TRBJ2-7; 12 nucleotides align to TRBD2. Germline-derived CDR1 and CDR2 are LNHNV and YYDKDF (reference sequence). This CDR3 is 16 amino acids long. J gave up 3 bases and V 3 bases, and 6 bases lay outside the gene matches. CDR3 protein: CATSRKTSGRIYEQYF. CDR3 in DNA: TGTGCCACCAGCAGGAAGACTAGCGGGAGAATCTACGAGCAGTACTTC.

This clone was observed a few times. The V gene is TRBV7-9, the J gene TRBJ2-2, with D possibly matching TRBD2 (5 bases). V lost 5 bases to trimming and J lost 1 base, with 11 bases between them. The germline CDR1 and CDR2 sequences are SEHNR and FQNEAQ (reference sequence). This CDR3 spans 15 amino acids. The CDR3 bases are TGTGCCAGCAGCCCCACGGGGAGGAACACCGGGGAGCTGTTTTTT. Protein: CASSPTGRNTGELFF.

This clone came up a few times. The chain has TRBV2 and TRBJ1-1; no clear D. The germline gives CDR1 SNHLY, CDR2 FYNNEI. Trimming stripped 3 bases from V and 0 bases from J, with 8 bases between. The CDR3 loop spans 14 amino acids. Written as DNA, the CDR3 is TGTGCCAGCAGTGAGGGTCAGCTGAACACTGAAGCTTTCTTT. Translating it yields CASSEGQLNTEAFF.

The sample holds a few counts of this clone. The chain is built from TRBV27 and TRBJ2-6, with a tentative D call TRBD1 (6 bases). The V end lost 5 bases, the J end lost 1 base, and 15 bases lay between the germline ends. Germline CDR1 reads MNHEY; CDR2 reads SMNVEV (reference sequence). CDR3 length: 17 residues. CDR3 region: CASSPYRAGSGANVLTF. The DNA for the CDR3 is TGTGCCAGCAGTCCCTACAGGGCTGGATCTGGGGCCAACGTCCTGACTTTC.

This clone was counted at least ten times. This chain connects TRBV7-8 to TRBJ1-2, with 9 nucleotides matching TRBD1. CDR1 and CDR2 (germline): SGHVS, FQNEAQ. The CDR3 is 14 residues long. J was trimmed by 2 bases and V by 3 bases; bases with no gene match: 1. The CDR3 is CASSFGQGNYGYTF. Here the CDR3 DNA reads TGTGCCAGCAGCTTCGGACAGGGGAACTATGGCTACACCTTC.

This clone was detected a few times. The gene calls are TRBV6-1 and TRBJ2-4; 8 bases align to TRBD2. The CDR3 totals 15 residues. The junction had 9 bases not matched to a gene; V was cut back by 10 bases and J by 1 base. Per the germline V gene, CDR1 is MNHNS and CDR2 is SASEGT. CDR3 sequence (DNA): TGTGCCACCTTAGCGGGGACGAGGGCCAAAAACATTCAGTACTTC. Translating it yields CATLAGTRAKNIQYF.

The genes are TRBV6-1 and TRBJ2-1; unclear D gene. Between the trimmed V and J ends, which lost 4 bases and 5 bases, there was a span of 9 bases. Germline V gene sequence: CDR1 MNHNS, CDR2 SASEGT. This CDR3 has 13 amino acids. CDR3 region: CASSVIRDNEQFF. The CDR3 DNA reads TGTGCCAGCAGTGTGATCCGGGACAATGAGCAGTTCTTC.

Remarks on this clone: Distinct nucleotide sequences in the sample also encode this CDR3. The genes are TRBV5-1 and TRBJ2-1; 7 bases are shared with TRBD2. V lost 2 bases and J lost 7; bases outside the gene matches: 9. The CDR3 has 15 residues. Germline V gene data show CDR1 as SGHRS and CDR2 as YFSETQ. This CDR3 is CASSLRAGVGNEQFF. CDR3 sequence (DNA): TGCGCCAGCAGCTTACGCGCGGGAGTCGGGAATGAGCAGTTCTTC.

The rearrangement uses TRBV30 and TRBJ2-1, with 8 nucleotides matching TRBD2. Germline V gene data show CDR1 as GTSNPN and CDR2 as SVGIG (reference sequence). V gave up 3 bases and J gave up 3 bases; unmatched junction bases: 7. CDR3 length equals 15 residues. This CDR3 is CAWSPGLAVYNEQFF. CDR3 sequence (DNA): TGTGCCTGGAGCCCCGGACTAGCAGTCTACAATGAGCAGTTCTTC.

This clone occurred a few times. This sequence joins TRBV5-5 and TRBJ1-2, with D hard to call. Per germline, CDR1 SGHKS and CDR2 YYEKEE (reference sequence). Trimming removed 0 bases at V and 3 bases at J, with 9 bases between. The CDR3 contains 14 residues. CDR3 in amino acids: CASSLGQADYGYTF. CDR3 nucleotides: TGTGCCAGCAGCTTGGGCCAAGCGGACTATGGCTACACCTTC.

The chain combines TRBV2 with TRBJ2-2; 9 nucleotides line up with TRBD1. The J segment lost 3 bases and the V segment lost 7 bases, leaving 3 bases of the junction unmatched. Germline V gives CDR1 SNHLY, CDR2 FYNNEI. This CDR3 is built from 14 residues. The CDR3: CASKGTGYTGELFF. CDR3 sequence (DNA): TGTGCCAGCAAAGGGACAGGGTACACCGGGGAGCTGTTTTTT.

This clone was detected a few times. The chain joins TRBV7-2 to TRBJ2-1, with 7 bases that match TRBD2. Germline loops: CDR1 SGHTA, CDR2 FQGNSA. The CDR3 is made up of 15 amino acids. The V gene end was trimmed by 5 bases and the J gene end by 9 bases; junction bases not matched to a gene: 13. The CDR3 sequence is CASSILAQRESEQFF. The CDR3 DNA reads TGTGCCAGCAGCATCCTAGCCCAGCGGGAAAGTGAGCAGTTCTTC. Based on the CDR3 plus reference TRBV7-2 and TRBJ2-1, the full variable domain is GAGVSQSPSNKVTEKGKDVELRCDPISGHTALYWYRQSLGQGLEFLIYFQGNSAPDKSGLPSDRFSAERTGGSVSTLTIQRTQQEDSAVYLCASSILAQRESEQFFGPGTRLTVL.

This clone was seen a few times. V and J are TRBV5-1 and TRBJ1-1; D not resolved. The CDR3 contains 16 residues. Trimming left V 4 bases short and J 2 bases short, with 18 bases between. Germline V gene data show CDR1 as SGHRS and CDR2 as YFSETQ. The CDR3 DNA reads TGCGCCAGCAGCCCGCGCGCGGGCCGGACTAACACTGAAGCTTTCTTT. Encoded protein: CASSPRAGRTNTEAFF.

This chain connects TRBV19 to TRBJ1-5; 7 bases match TRBD1. V shed 11 bases, J shed 8 bases, and the junction held 12 bases outside the gene matches. The CDR3 is made up of 13 amino acids. Germline lookup yields CDR1 LNHDA and CDR2 SQIVND (reference sequence). CDR3 in DNA: TGTGCCGGGGGACAGCAGGAAGGGAAGCCCCAGCATTTT. It translates to CAGGQQEGKPQHF.

This chain joins TRBV9 and TRBJ1-3; 7 nucleotides line up with TRBD1. V lost 0 bases, J lost 3 bases, and 6 bases stayed unmatched. Germline CDR1 is SGDLS and CDR2 is YYNGEE. This CDR3 has 16 residues. The CDR3 DNA reads as TGTGCCAGCAGCGTAGCAACAGGGGAAGGTGGAAACACCATATATTTT. It is translated as CASSVATGEGGNTIYF. The full variable domain, completed using reference TRBV9 and TRBJ1-3, is DSGVTQTPKHLITATGQRVTLRCSPRSGDLSVYWYQQSLDQGLQFLIQYYNGEERAKGNILERFSAQQFPDLHSELNLSSLELGDSALYFCASSVATGEGGNTIYFGEGSWLTVV.

This clone was detected only a few times. The CDR3 nucleotides are TGTGCCAGCAGCCAAGCGGGCATGAACACTGAAGCTTTCTTT. Protein product: CASSQAGMNTEAFF. This chain connects TRBV4-2 to TRBJ1-1; no firm D call. V dropped 1 base and J dropped 0 bases, with 6 bases sitting between them. The germline V gene encodes CDR1 LGHNA and CDR2 YNFKEQ. The CDR3 totals 14 residues.

This clone is classed as medium-sized (0.01 to 0.1%). The V call is TRBV7-8, the J call TRBJ2-7; perhaps TRBD1 as D (6 bases). CDR3 size: 14 residues. Germline V gene sequence: CDR1 SGHVS, CDR2 FQNEAQ. Between the trimmed V and J ends, which lost 1 base and 5 bases, there was a span of 12 bases. CDR3 loop: CASSLESAGDEQYF. CDR3 DNA sequence: TGTGCCAGCAGCTTAGAGTCCGCAGGGGACGAGCAGTACTTC.

CDR3 loop: CAWSPPSPGQGGQPQHF. Here the CDR3 DNA reads TGTGCCTGGAGTCCTCCCTCCCCGGGACAGGGAGGTCAGCCCCAGCATTTT. The chain has TRBV30 and TRBJ1-5, with 9 bases matching TRBD1. The germline CDR1 and CDR2 sequences are GTSNPN and SVGIG (reference sequence). The CDR3 is 17 amino acids. V was pared by 2 bases and J by 6 bases, with 14 bases of the junction left unmatched.